Below, one T cell receptor (beta chain) is given with its context. The CDR3 totals 15 residues. The germline V gene has CDR1 KGHDR and CDR2 SFDVKD. With 3 bases removed from V and 0 bases from J, the gap between germline ends came to 8 bases. Assay: immunoSEQ multiplex PCR; the TCRdb copy retains only in-frame clones and omits some. This sample has 170,000 or so clones, with over 80% found just once. The data originate from a study of blood T cell repertoires in COVID-19. This sequence was found in a woman in her sixties or seventies with acute or convalescent COVID-19. The sequenced sample was peripheral blood. The rearrangement uses TRBV24-1 and TRBJ2-1; D gene ambiguous. CDR3 protein: CATSDPRSSYNEQFF. CDR3 DNA sequence: TGTGCCACCAGTGATCCTAGGAGCTCCTACAATGAGCAGTTCTTC.